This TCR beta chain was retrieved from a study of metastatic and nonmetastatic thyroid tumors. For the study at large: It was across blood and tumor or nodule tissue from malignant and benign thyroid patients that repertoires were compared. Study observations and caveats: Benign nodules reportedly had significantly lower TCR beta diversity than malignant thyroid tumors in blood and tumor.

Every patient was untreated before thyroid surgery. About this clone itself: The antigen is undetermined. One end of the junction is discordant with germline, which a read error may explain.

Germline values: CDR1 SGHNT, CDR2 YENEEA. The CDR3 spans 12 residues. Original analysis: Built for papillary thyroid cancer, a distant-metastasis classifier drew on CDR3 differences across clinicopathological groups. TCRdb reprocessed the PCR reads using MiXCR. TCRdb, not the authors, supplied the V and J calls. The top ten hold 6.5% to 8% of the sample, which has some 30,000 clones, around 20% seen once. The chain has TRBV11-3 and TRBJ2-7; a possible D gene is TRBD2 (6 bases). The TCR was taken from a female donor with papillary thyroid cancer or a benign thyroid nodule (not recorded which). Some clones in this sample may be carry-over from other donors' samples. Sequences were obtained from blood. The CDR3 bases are TGTGCCAGCAGCTTAGACATGCAGGGAGGTAAATTC. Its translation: CASSLDMQGGKF.